These 15 T cell receptor beta chains were sequenced from one sample in a study of cytomegalovirus exposure and HLA in healthy donors. The assay was immunoSEQ multiplex PCR, and TCRdb's table has in-frame clones only and misses some. Altogether about 160,000 clones are present, roughly 84% being singletons, with the ten largest covering around 9.6%. Material for sequencing was PBMCs. The receptors originated from a man aged 25-45 years in good health and CMV-seropositive.

The chain is built from TRBV7-2 and TRBJ2-2; TRBD2 aligns across 10 bases. CDR1 and CDR2 (germline): SGHTA, FQGNSA. Losses at the gene ends were 1 base for V and 3 bases for J; bases not matched to a gene: 2. The CDR3 covers 16 residues. CDR3 sequence (DNA): TGTGCCAGCAGCTTAGAGCGGGGGGGCCACACCGGGGAGCTGTTTTTT. Its protein is CASSLERGGHTGELFF. Full variable domain (outside the CDR3, taken from reference TRBV7-2 and TRBJ2-2): GAGVSQSPSNKVTEKGKDVELRCDPISGHTALYWYRQSLGQGLEFLIYFQGNSAPDKSGLPSDRFSAERTGGSVSTLTIQRTQQEDSAVYLCASSLERGGHTGELFFGEGSRLTVL.

This clone was found once. V usage is TRBV30 and J usage is TRBJ2-2; 8 bases match TRBD2. The germline gives CDR1 GTSNPN, CDR2 SVGIG (reference sequence). Losses at the gene ends were 4 bases for V and 2 bases for J; bases not matched to a gene: 3. The CDR3 loop spans 14 amino acids. CDR3 nucleotides: TGTGCCTGGAATAGCGGGGTCAACACCGGGGAGCTGTTTTTT. Its translation is CAWNSGVNTGELFF.

This chain uses TRBV6-1 with TRBJ1-1; TRBD1 aligns across 7 bases. V shed 6 bases, J shed 5 bases, and the junction held 9 bases outside the gene matches. This CDR3 contains 14 residues. CDR1 is MNHNS, CDR2 SASEGT, per germline. The CDR3 nucleotides read TGTGCCAGCAGCGAACAGGGGCAGGGGACTGAAGCTTTCTTT. This sequence encodes CASSEQGQGTEAFF.

This clone appeared once. V gene TRBV6-5 combines with J gene TRBJ1-2, with 9 bases fitting TRBD1. Trimming took 4 bases from V and 5 from J; bases not matched to a gene: 8. CDR1 is MNHEY and CDR2 is SVGAGI in the germline V gene. This CDR3 has 15 amino acids. This CDR3 is CASSSFKTGGYGYTF. The CDR3, as DNA: TGTGCCAGCAGTTCCTTTAAGACAGGGGGATATGGCTACACCTTC.

The chain joins TRBV5-1 to TRBJ2-2; tentatively, D is TRBD2 (6 bases). Per the germline V gene, CDR1 is SGHRS and CDR2 is YFSETQ. V dropped 0 bases and J dropped 5 bases, with 14 bases sitting between them. The CDR3 totals 16 residues. Here the CDR3 reads CASSLAVSGVTGELFF. CDR3 DNA sequence: TGCGCCAGCAGCTTGGCGGTCTCGGGGGTTACCGGGGAGCTGTTTTTT.

The rearrangement links TRBV2 to TRBJ1-1; D is possibly TRBD1 (5 bases). Trimming took off 5 bases at V and 0 bases at J, with 13 bases between the two ends. The length of the CDR3 is 15 residues. Looked up from germline, CDR1 is SNHLY and CDR2 is FYNNEI. DNA of the CDR3: TGTGCCAGCAGTCAGATGACAGATATGAACACTGAAGCTTTCTTT. It codes for CASSQMTDMNTEAFF.

In DNA form, the CDR3 reads TGCGCCAGCAGCCAAATCGGGGGGATGGCTGGAAACACCATATATTTT. This translates into CASSQIGGMAGNTIYF. The chain recombines TRBV4-1 with TRBJ1-3; a possible D gene is TRBD1 (5 bases). In germline, CDR1 is MGHRA, CDR2 YSYEKL. The CDR3 is 16 amino acids. V lost 2 bases, J lost 2 bases, and 13 bases lay in between.

The chain links TRBV5-1 to TRBJ2-7; 8 bases are shared with TRBD1. The CDR3 spans 14 residues. Trimming took 4 bases from V and 6 from J; bases not matched to a gene: 9. Germline lookup yields CDR1 SGHRS and CDR2 YFSETQ. CDR3 protein: CASSRGQGQGEQYF. CDR3 in DNA: TGCGCCAGCAGCAGAGGACAGGGCCAGGGCGAGCAGTACTTC. Together with reference TRBV5-1 and TRBJ2-7, the CDR3 gives the full variable domain: KAGVTQTPRYLIKTRGQQVTLSCSPISGHRSVSWYQQTPGQGLQFLFEYFSETQRNKGNFPGRFSGRQFSNSRSEMNVSTLELGDSALYLCASSRGQGQGEQYFGPGTRLTVT.

The gene calls are TRBV6-1 and TRBJ2-4; 7 bases line up with TRBD1. This CDR3 contains 15 residues. Per the germline V gene, CDR1 is MNHNS and CDR2 is SASEGT. With 4 bases clipped from V and 7 bases from J, the junction kept 10 bases outside the gene matches. The CDR3 loop is CASSAAGTVVNIQYF. In DNA, the CDR3 is TGTGCCAGCAGTGCAGCCGGGACAGTAGTGAACATTCAGTACTTC.

The rearrangement joins TRBV5-1 to TRBJ2-2, with D tentatively TRBD2 (6 bases). This CDR3 is built from 16 residues. V lost 2 bases and J 6 bases, leaving 17 bases between the germline ends. Germline loops: CDR1 SGHRS, CDR2 YFSETQ. This chain's CDR3 is CASSLSSAGTPGELFF. The CDR3 DNA sequence: TGCGCCAGCAGCTTATCATCGGCGGGAACACCCGGGGAGCTGTTTTTT.

The chain couples TRBV6-5 to TRBJ2-3; D is possibly TRBD1 (5 bases). The CDR3 consists of 16 residues. V gave up 4 bases and J gave up 1 base, with 15 bases separating them. Looked up from germline, CDR1 is MNHEY and CDR2 is SVGAGI. CDR3 region: CASSSHQGRGTDTQYF. CDR3 sequence (DNA): TGTGCCAGCAGTTCTCACCAGGGTAGGGGCACAGATACGCAGTATTTT.

This sequence joins TRBV2 and TRBJ2-1; TRBD2 is a possible D gene (6 bases). V was clipped by 1 base and J by 5 bases, with 9 bases between them. Germline CDR1 SNHLY, CDR2 FYNNEI. The CDR3 spans 14 residues. CDR3 sequence (DNA): TGTGCCAGCAGTGAAGTAGGAGGGGACAATGAGCAGTTCTTC. Protein sequence: CASSEVGGDNEQFF.

J is TRBJ1-5 and V is TRBV28; a weak D match, TRBD1 (5 bases). The CDR3 covers 16 residues. Germline values: CDR1 MDHEN, CDR2 SYDVKM. V was trimmed by 7 bases and J by 6 bases, leaving 22 bases between them. The CDR3 coding sequence is TGTGCCAGCAAGGAGGGGAAGGTCAGGGTGGGTCAGCCCCAGCATTTT. The encoded protein is CASKEGKVRVGQPQHF.

The CDR3 DNA follows: TGTGCCAGCAGCTCCCACTACGAGCAGTACTTC. Its protein product is CASSSHYEQYF. This sequence joins TRBV7-9 and TRBJ2-7; unclear D gene. There are 11 residues in the CDR3. V was cut by 4 bases and J by 3 bases, with 4 bases left in between. Germline V gene lookup returns CDR1 SEHNR and CDR2 FQNEAQ (reference sequence).

V is TRBV6-5 and J is TRBJ1-1; D gene uncertain. The CDR3 is 16 amino acids. Germline V gene lookup returns CDR1 MNHEY and CDR2 SVGAGI. V lost 2 bases and J 0 bases, leaving 13 bases between the germline ends. DNA for the CDR3: TGTGCCAGCAGTTACGGCTCACAGAGGGTGAACACTGAAGCTTTCTTT. This codes for CASSYGSQRVNTEAFF.